The 29 T cell receptor beta chains given below trace back to one sample, sequenced in a study of tumor-infiltrating lymphocytes in oesophageal squamous cell carcinoma. Each CDR3 protein is one row after TCRdb ran MiXCR on the PCR reads. The sample contains just under 20,000 distinct CDR3 sequences, 30% to 45% of which appear only once. The sample was esophageal tumor tissue. The receptors originated from a male donor with esophageal squamous cell carcinoma.

The chain is built from TRBV6-1 and TRBJ2-7; D uncertain. CDR3 length equals 12 residues. The germline V gene has CDR1 MNHNS and CDR2 SASEGT. The ends were cut back, 5 bases at V and 4 bases at J, with 9 bases in the middle. DNA of the CDR3: TGTGCCAGCAGTTCCGAGTTATACGAGCAGTACTTC. Its translation is CASSSELYEQYF.

Comment on this clonotype: The junction departs from the called germline gene at one end, perhaps through a read error. The chain uses TRBV7-2 and TRBJ1-2; D not resolved. Germline V gene lookup returns CDR1 SGHTA and CDR2 FQGNSA. The CDR3 is made up of 14 amino acids. CDR3 amino acids: CASSLGRHSYGYTF. CDR3 DNA: TGTGCCAGCAGCCTTGGACGACACAGCTATGGATACACCTTC. Full variable domain (rest looked up from reference TRBV7-2 and TRBJ1-2): GAGVSQSPSNKVTEKGKDVELRCDPISGHTALYWYRQSLGQGLEFLIYFQGNSAPDKSGLPSDRFSAERTGGSVSTLTIQRTQQEDSAVYLCASSLGRHSYGYTFGSGTRLTVV.

The chain couples TRBV7-3 to TRBJ2-3, with no clear D. CDR3 size: 14 residues. The germline gives CDR1 SGHTA, CDR2 FQGTGA. Trimming cost V 3 bases and J 2 bases, with 9 bases left between them. The CDR3 nucleotides read TGTGCCAGCAGCTTGAATGGCCTCACAGATACGCAGTATTTT. Protein: CASSLNGLTDTQYF. Drawing the rest from reference TRBV7-3 and TRBJ2-3, the complete variable domain is GAGVSQTPSNKVTEKGKYVELRCDPISGHTALYWYRQSLGQGPEFLIYFQGTGAADDSGLPNDRFFAVRPEGSVSTLKIQRTERGDSAVYLCASSLNGLTDTQYFGPGTRLTVL.

There are a few counts of this clonotype. The chain is built from TRBV18 and TRBJ2-5; 14 positions agree with TRBD2. There are 15 residues in the CDR3. Germline loops: CDR1 KGHSH, CDR2 LQKENI. Germline trimming cut 3 bases from V and 10 bases from J; bases unmatched to any gene: 7. CDR3 nucleotide sequence: TGTGCCAGCTCACCCCCGGGACTAGCGGGAGCCTTCCAGTACTTC. Translation gives CASSPPGLAGAFQYF.

This clonotype was seen ten or more times. The chain employs TRBV2 and TRBJ1-1, with D hard to call. Trimming shortened V by 6 bases and J by 1 base, and 12 bases separated the two germline ends. The CDR3 sequence is 14 residues long. The V gene's germline CDR1 is SNHLY and CDR2 FYNNEI. The CDR3 sequence is CASSPTGPNTEAFF. The CDR3 region has the DNA TGTGCCAGCAGCCCCACTGGACCGAACACTGAAGCTTTCTTT.

This clonotype was recorded many times. The chain joins TRBV28 to TRBJ1-3, with D perhaps TRBD1 (5 bases). Germline assignment: CDR1 MDHEN and CDR2 SYDVKM. V was shortened by 6 bases and J by 1 base, with 13 bases between the two germline ends. The CDR3 runs to 15 residues. CDR3 in amino acids: CASRARDASGNTIYF. The CDR3 region has the DNA TGTGCCAGCAGGGCCCGGGACGCATCTGGAAACACCATATATTTT.

This clonotype has more than one count but fewer than ten. This sequence joins TRBV7-2 and TRBJ2-3, with D tentatively TRBD2 (6 bases). Germline V gives CDR1 SGHTA, CDR2 FQGNSA. CDR3 length: 14 residues. V gave up 7 bases and J gave up 1 base, with 12 bases separating them. CDR3 sequence (DNA): TGTGCCAGCAACCCGGAGGGCCGCACAGATACGCAGTATTTT. It is translated as CASNPEGRTDTQYF.

This clonotype was recorded a few times. The V and J genes are TRBV7-9 and TRBJ2-7; D is unresolved. This CDR3 contains 11 residues. Between the trimmed V and J ends, which lost 5 bases and 2 bases, there was a span of 4 bases. Germline assignment: CDR1 SEHNR and CDR2 FQNEAQ (reference sequence). CDR3 bases: TGTGCCAGCAGCAGGGCCTACGAGCAGTACTTC. This translates into CASSRAYEQYF.

This clonotype is judged large. The chain couples TRBV7-6 to TRBJ1-1, with 8 bases identical to TRBD1. V was pared by 5 bases and J by 0 bases, with 2 bases of the junction left unmatched. Germline CDR1 is SGHVS and CDR2 is FNYEAQ. The CDR3 runs 14 residues. This CDR3 is CASSQDRVNTEAFF. In DNA form, the CDR3 reads TGTGCCAGCAGCCAGGACAGGGTGAACACTGAAGCTTTCTTT.

This chain connects TRBV7-3 to TRBJ2-2; D is possibly TRBD1 (5 bases). The V end lost 5 bases, the J end lost 2 bases, and 6 bases lay between the germline ends. The germline CDR1 and CDR2 sequences are SGHTA and FQGTGA. CDR3 length: 13 amino acids. The CDR3 is CASSGQNTGELFF. CDR3 DNA: TGTGCCAGCAGCGGACAAAACACCGGGGAGCTGTTTTTT.

This clonotype has at least ten counts. The J gene is TRBJ1-6, the V gene TRBV5-1; D is perhaps TRBD1 (5 bases). The length of the CDR3 is 14 residues. Germline CDR1 is SGHRS and CDR2 is YFSETQ. Trimming took off 2 bases at V and 8 bases at J, with 11 bases between the two ends. The CDR3 spells CASSLPGTHSPLHF. CDR3 DNA: TGCGCCAGCAGCTTACCGGGGACGCATTCACCCCTCCACTTT.

By share of the sample, this clonotype is medium-sized. V gene TRBV7-2 combines with J gene TRBJ1-2, with D possibly matching TRBD1 (6 bases). The CDR3 covers 14 residues. Deletions cut 5 bases from V and 7 bases from J, with 17 bases between. Germline V lookup: CDR1 SGHTA, CDR2 FQGNSA. CDR3 DNA sequence: TGTGCCAGCAGCCCGAGGGGGGAATCGGGTGGCTACACCTTC. It codes for CASSPRGESGGYTF.

The table lists this clonotype with a few counts. The V and J genes are TRBV20-1 and TRBJ2-5, with 11 positions matching TRBD2. TRBJ2-7 explains the end of the DNA better; the J call may be wrong. Germline CDR1 reads DFQATT; CDR2 reads SNEGSKA (reference sequence). The CDR3 sequence is 16 residues long. The CDR3 region is CSATLLLAGGPYEQYF. The CDR3 DNA reads TGCAGTGCTACCCTGCTATTAGCGGGAGGGCCCTACGAGCAGTACTTC.

The gene calls are TRBV6-1 and TRBJ2-5; possible D gene TRBD1, 6 bases. Germline CDR1 is MNHNS and CDR2 is SASEGT. Trimming stripped 2 bases from V and 2 bases from J, with 18 bases between. The length of the CDR3 is 17 residues. In DNA, the CDR3 is TGTGCCAGCAGTGAATGGGGGCCCGGGACACCGCAAGAGACCCAGTACTTC. Its translation is CASSEWGPGTPQETQYF.

This clonotype was detected once. This sequence joins TRBV6-8 and TRBJ2-6; 10 bases map to TRBD1. The last part of the DNA fits TRBJ2-7 better; the J call may be wrong. The germline V gene has CDR1 MNHGY and CDR2 SAAAGT. The length of the CDR3 is 14 residues. DNA of the CDR3: TGTGCCAGCAGTTACCGACAGGGGGCCCGCGAGCAGTACTTC. Encoded protein: CASSYRQGAREQYF.

This clonotype was picked up many times. V gene TRBV5-1 combines with J gene TRBJ1-4; TRBD1 might be the D (5 bases). From germline, CDR1 is SGHRS and CDR2 YFSETQ. The CDR3 covers 13 residues. The V end was cut by 5 bases, the J end by 7 bases, with 12 bases between. CDR3 coding DNA: TGCGCCAGCAGTAGACAGTTCGGTGAAAAACTGTTTTTT. It specifies CASSRQFGEKLFF. Variable domain in full (rest from reference TRBV5-1 and TRBJ1-4): KAGVTQTPRYLIKTRGQQVTLSCSPISGHRSVSWYQQTPGQGLQFLFEYFSETQRNKGNFPGRFSGRQFSNSRSEMNVSTLELGDSALYLCASSRQFGEKLFFGSGTQLSVL.

This rearrangement joins TRBV7-6 to TRBJ2-3, with 9 bases matching TRBD2. Losses at the gene ends were 0 bases for V and 6 bases for J; bases not matched to a gene: 7. The CDR3 contains 16 residues. Germline V gene data show CDR1 as SGHVS and CDR2 as FNYEAQ. DNA for the CDR3: TGTGCCAGCAGCTTAGCGGGTAGCGGGGGCGGGGATACGCAGTATTTT. Its protein product is CASSLAGSGGGDTQYF.

This clonotype was seen a few times. This chain links TRBV9 with TRBJ2-7, with D perhaps being TRBD1 or TRBD2 (5 bases each). The germline V gene encodes CDR1 SGDLS and CDR2 YYNGEE. CDR3 size: 14 residues. The V end lost 3 bases, the J end lost 3 bases, and 13 bases lay between the germline ends. The CDR3 region has the DNA TGTGCCAGCAGCGGGGACGGTAGGAGCTACGAGCAGTACTTC. Translated: CASSGDGRSYEQYF.

The V call is TRBV10-2, the J call TRBJ2-1; TRBD1 might be the D (6 bases). Germline loops: CDR1 WSHSY, CDR2 SAAADI. The CDR3 has 14 amino acids. Trimming took off 2 bases at V and 10 bases at J, with 15 bases between the two ends. The chain's CDR3 is CASSEPGQMYEQFF. The CDR3 region has the DNA TGCGCCAGCAGTGAGCCCGGACAGATGTACGAGCAGTTCTTC.

This clonotype was seen many times. This chain joins TRBV11-2 and TRBJ2-1; a possible D gene is TRBD2 (5 bases). The CDR3 covers 14 residues. V was trimmed by 0 bases and J by 6 bases, leaving 9 bases between them. CDR1 SGHAT and CDR2 FQNNGV come from the germline V gene. The CDR3 nucleotides read TGTGCCAGCAGCTTAGATCGACTATCCAATGAGCAGTTCTTC. Amino acid sequence: CASSLDRLSNEQFF.

At least ten counts were recorded for this clonotype. V and J are TRBV18 and TRBJ2-1; 15 bases fit TRBD2. Germline V lookup: CDR1 KGHSH, CDR2 LQKENI. The CDR3 is 17 residues long. V was pared by 3 bases and J by 7 bases, with 7 bases of the junction left unmatched. The DNA of the CDR3 is TGTGCCAGCTCACCCTCCGGGACTAGCGGGAGGTTAAATGAGCAGTTCTTC. This translates into CASSPSGTSGRLNEQFF.

V gene TRBV10-3 combines with J gene TRBJ2-4; 9 bases align to TRBD1. The end of the DNA aligns better with TRBJ2-7, so the J call may be wrong. This CDR3 has 14 amino acids. Germline V lookup: CDR1 ENHRY, CDR2 SYGVKD. The CDR3 reads CATGTGGGSYEQYF. CDR3 sequence (DNA): TGTGCCACCGGAACAGGGGGCGGGTCCTACGAGCAGTACTTC.

This clonotype was found many times. Being one base from a much bigger clone, this may be a read error. The rearrangement uses TRBV6-6 and TRBJ2-1; TRBD2 matches 9 bases. The DNA end lines up better with TRBJ2-7; the J call may be wrong. Germline values: CDR1 MNHNY, CDR2 SVGAGI (reference sequence). The CDR3 has 17 amino acids. DNA of the CDR3: TGTGCCAGCAGTTACTCGGGTAGCGGGGGCGAACGCAATGAGCAGTACTTC. Translating it yields CASSYSGSGGERNEQYF.

Of note for this clonotype: Possible read error: a much larger clone is one base away. The chain couples TRBV7-2 to TRBJ2-7; tentatively, D is TRBD2 (5 bases). The length of the CDR3 is 15 residues. The germline V gene encodes CDR1 SGHTA and CDR2 FQGNSA. CDR3 region: CASSLGRERSYGQYF. As DNA, the CDR3 is TGTGCCAGCAGCTTAGGTCGGGAACGGTCCTACGGGCAGTACTTC.

This clonotype was detected many times. V and J are TRBV6-1 and TRBJ1-1, with D hard to call. Germline CDR1 reads MNHNS; CDR2 reads SASEGT. V lost 5 bases to trimming and J lost 7 bases, with 8 bases between them. This CDR3 contains 11 residues. CDR3 loop: CASSWDSEAFF. CDR3 bases: TGTGCCAGCAGTTGGGATAGTGAAGCTTTCTTT.

This clonotype is medium-sized within its sample. The V call is TRBV12-3 or TRBV12-4, the J call TRBJ2-6, with 7 bases lining up with TRBD1. Trimming removed 5 bases from V and 0 bases from J; junction bases left unmatched: 4. The CDR3 runs 16 residues. CDR3 residues: CASSRTGDSGANVLTF. CDR3 nucleotide sequence: TGTGCCAGCAGTCGGACAGGAGACTCTGGGGCCAACGTCCTGACTTTC.

The chain combines TRBV2 with TRBJ1-3; D gene uncertain. CDR3 size: 10 residues. V was trimmed by 4 bases and J by 5 bases, leaving 0 bases between them. CDR1 SNHLY and CDR2 FYNNEI come from the germline V gene. The CDR3 loop is CASSGNTIYF. The DNA of the CDR3 is TGTGCCAGCAGTGGAAACACCATATATTTT.

In regard to this clonotype: A much bigger clone sits one base away, suggesting this may be a read error. This chain uses TRBV6-1 with TRBJ2-7, with 7 bases lining up with TRBD2. The J call may be incorrect, as the DNA end agrees better with TRBJ2-1. CDR3 length: 14 amino acids. CDR1 and CDR2 (germline): MNHNS, SASEGT. The CDR3: CASSPGTNNYEQFF. The CDR3 DNA reads TGTGCCAGCAGTCCCGGGACTAACAACTACGAGCAGTTCTTC.

This clonotype was recorded at least ten times. The V and J genes are TRBV12-3 or TRBV12-4 and TRBJ2-7; a weak D match, TRBD1 (6 bases). The CDR3 is 14 amino acids. V gave up 5 bases and J gave up 0 bases, with 11 bases separating them. The CDR3 DNA is TGTGCCAGCAGTCCAGGGGACATCTCCTACGAGCAGTACTTC. It specifies CASSPGDISYEQYF.